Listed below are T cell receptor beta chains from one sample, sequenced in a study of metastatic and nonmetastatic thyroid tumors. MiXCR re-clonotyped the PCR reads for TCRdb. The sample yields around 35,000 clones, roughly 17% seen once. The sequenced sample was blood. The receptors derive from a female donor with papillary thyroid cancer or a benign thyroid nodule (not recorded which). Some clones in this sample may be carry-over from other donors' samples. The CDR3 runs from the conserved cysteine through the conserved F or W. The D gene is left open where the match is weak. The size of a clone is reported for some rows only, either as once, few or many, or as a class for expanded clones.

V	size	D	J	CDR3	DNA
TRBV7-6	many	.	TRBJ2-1	CASSRTVNNEQFF	TGTGCCAGCAGCCGGACAGTAAACAATGAGCAGTTCTTC
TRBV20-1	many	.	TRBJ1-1	CSASTGRNTEAFF	TGCAGTGCCTCGACGGGGCGGAACACTGAAGCTTTCTTT
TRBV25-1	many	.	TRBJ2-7	CASSRVGHHEQYF	TGTGCCAGCAGTCGGGTGGGGCATCACGAGCAGTACTTC
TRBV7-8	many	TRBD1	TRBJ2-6	CATLPGGVGGANVLTF	TGTGCCACCCTCCCAGGGGGTGTAGGTGGGGCCAACGTCCTGACTTTC
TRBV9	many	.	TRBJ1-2	CASSGTPNYGYTF	TGTGCCAGCAGCGGAACACCTAACTATGGCTACACCTTC
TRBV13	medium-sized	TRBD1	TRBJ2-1	CASSDRALDNEQFF	TGTGCCAGCAGCGACAGGGCCCTCGACAATGAGCAGTTCTTC
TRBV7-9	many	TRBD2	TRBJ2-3	CASSLGLAEYTDTQYF	TGTGCCAGCAGCTTAGGCCTAGCGGAATACACAGATACGCAGTATTTT
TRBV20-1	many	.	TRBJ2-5	CSARQRSEWGRETQYF	TGCAGTGCTAGACAAAGGTCTGAGTGGGGACGGGAGACCCAGTACTTC
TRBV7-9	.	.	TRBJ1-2	CASTLAIYGYTF	TGTGCCAGCACCTTAGCCATTTACGGCTACACCTTC
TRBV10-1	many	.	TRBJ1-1	CASSESDPNTEAFF	TGCGCCAGCAGTGAGTCTGACCCGAACACTGAAGCTTTCTTT
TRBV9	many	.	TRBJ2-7	CASRGKGYEQYF	TGTGCCAGCAGGGGGAAGGGCTACGAGCAGTACTTC
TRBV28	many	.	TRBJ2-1	CATPRGQIADEQFF	TGTGCCACCCCCCGGGGCCAAATCGCCGATGAGCAGTTCTTC
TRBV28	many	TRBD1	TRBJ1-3	CASSFSGGSGNTIYF	TGTGCCAGCAGTTTTTCAGGGGGCTCTGGAAACACCATATATTTT
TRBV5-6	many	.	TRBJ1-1	CASSGPRLLEVAFF	TGTGCCAGCAGCGGACCCAGGCTACTAGAAGTAGCTTTCTTT
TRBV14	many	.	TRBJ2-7	CASSLPRGDEQYF	TGTGCCAGCAGCCTTCCGAGGGGTGACGAGCAGTACTTC
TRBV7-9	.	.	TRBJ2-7	CASIIRPGVRYEQYF	TGTGCCAGCATCATCAGGCCAGGGGTGCGCTACGAGCAGTACTTC
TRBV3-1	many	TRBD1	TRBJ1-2	CASSRKGARANYGYTF	TGTGCCAGCAGCCGGAAGGGGGCCAGGGCTAACTATGGCTACACCTTC
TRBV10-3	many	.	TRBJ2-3	CAISGPGTDTQYF	TGTGCCATCAGTGGGCCTGGGACAGATACGCAGTATTTT
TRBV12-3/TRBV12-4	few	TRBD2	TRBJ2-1	CASSPGGAGGGNEQFF	TGTGCCAGCAGTCCCGGTGGAGCGGGAGGTGGGAATGAGCAGTTCTTC
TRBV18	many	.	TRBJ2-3	CASPRQTPASTDTQYF	TGTGCCAGCCCGAGACAGACACCAGCTAGCACAGATACGCAGTATTTT
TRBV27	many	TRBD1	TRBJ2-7	CASSLGQGLNYEQYF	TGTGCCAGCAGTCTAGGACAGGGCCTGAACTACGAGCAGTACTTC
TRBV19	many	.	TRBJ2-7	CASTWLRAHEQYF	TGTGCCAGTACATGGCTACGTGCCCACGAGCAGTACTTC
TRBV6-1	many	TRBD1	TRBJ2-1	CASSITGGAGNEQFF	TGTGCCAGCAGTATCACAGGGGGCGCGGGGAATGAGCAGTTCTTC
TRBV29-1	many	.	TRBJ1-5	CSASGQNNQPQHF	TGCAGCGCATCGGGACAAAACAATCAGCCCCAGCATTTT
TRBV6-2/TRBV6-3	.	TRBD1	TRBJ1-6	CASSYLGTVGRDSPLHF	TGTGCCAGCAGTTACTTGGGGACAGTGGGTCGGGATTCACCCCTCCACTTT
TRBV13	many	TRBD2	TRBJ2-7	CASSSSGGFYEQYF	TGTGCCAGCAGCTCCTCCGGGGGGTTCTACGAGCAGTACTTC
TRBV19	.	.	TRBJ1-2	CASSRSGPTLYGYTF	TGTGCCAGTAGTAGGAGCGGGCCTACACTCTATGGCTACACCTTC
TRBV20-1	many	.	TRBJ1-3	CSARPAGGIGNTIYF	TGCAGTGCTAGACCGGCGGGAGGAATCGGAAACACCATATATTTT
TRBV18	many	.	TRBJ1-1	CASSPPNMRRTEAFF	TGTGCCAGCTCACCACCCAACATGAGACGTACTGAAGCTTTCTTT
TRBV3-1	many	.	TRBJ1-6	CASERALSYNSPLHF	TGTGCCAGTGAGAGGGCCCTCTCCTATAATTCACCCCTCCACTTT
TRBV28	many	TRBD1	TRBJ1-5	CASRRETGFSNQPQHF	TGTGCCAGCAGACGGGAGACAGGGTTTAGCAATCAGCCCCAGCATTTT
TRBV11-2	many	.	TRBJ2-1	CASTKGDKQGKEVNEQFF	TGTGCCAGCACCAAAGGAGATAAACAGGGTAAGGAGGTCAATGAGCAGTTCTTC
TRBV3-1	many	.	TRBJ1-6	CASSQVGGSSPLHF	TGTGCCAGCAGCCAAGTGGGGGGAAGTTCACCCCTCCACTTT
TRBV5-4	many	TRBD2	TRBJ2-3	CASSLVGEGRTDTQYF	TGTGCCAGCAGCTTGGTGGGGGAGGGCCGCACAGATACGCAGTATTTT
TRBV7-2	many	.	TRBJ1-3	CASVRLLSSGNTIYF	TGTGCCAGCGTACGACTGTTGAGCTCTGGAAACACCATATATTTT
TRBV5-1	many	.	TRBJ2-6	CASSWRAASGANVLTF	TGCGCCAGCAGCTGGAGGGCAGCCTCTGGGGCCAACGTCCTGACTTTC
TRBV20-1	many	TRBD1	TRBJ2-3	CSGGQARTDTQYF	TGCAGTGGGGGACAGGCCCGCACAGATACGCAGTATTTT
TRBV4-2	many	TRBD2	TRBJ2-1	CASSPLAGFSYNEQFF	TGTGCCAGCAGCCCTTTAGCGGGGTTCTCCTACAATGAGCAGTTCTTC
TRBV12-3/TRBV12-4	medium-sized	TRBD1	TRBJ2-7	CASSLAGTGVHEQYF	TGTGCCAGCAGTTTAGCGGGGACAGGGGTCCACGAGCAGTACTTC
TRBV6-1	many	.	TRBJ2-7	CASNSAYEQYF	TGTGCCAGCAATTCTGCCTACGAGCAGTACTTC
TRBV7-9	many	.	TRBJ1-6	CASSLPESPLHF	TGTGCCAGCAGCTTACCAGAGTCACCCCTCCACTTT
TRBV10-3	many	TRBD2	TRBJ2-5	CATRTSGRETQYF	TGTGCCACCCGGACTAGCGGGAGGGAGACCCAGTACTTC
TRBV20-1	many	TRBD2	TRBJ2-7	CSGTSGSGGTYEQYF	TGCAGTGGAACTAGCGGGAGTGGGGGAACCTACGAGCAGTACTTC
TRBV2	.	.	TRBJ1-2	CSSSSPDRGPYGCTF	.
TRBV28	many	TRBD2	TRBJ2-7	CASSSSASGSSYEQYF	TGTGCCAGCAGCTCATCGGCTAGCGGGAGCTCCTACGAGCAGTACTTC
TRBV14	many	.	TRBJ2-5	CASSRTVGETQYF	TGTGCCAGCAGTCGGACCGTTGGGGAGACCCAGTACTTC
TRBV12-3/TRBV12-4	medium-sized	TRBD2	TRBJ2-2	CASSFAGGSGELFF	TGTGCCAGCAGTTTTGCGGGAGGTTCCGGGGAGCTGTTTTTT
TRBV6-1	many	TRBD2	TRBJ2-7	CASGAAGGYEQYF	TGTGCCAGCGGTGCAGCGGGAGGTTACGAGCAGTACTTC
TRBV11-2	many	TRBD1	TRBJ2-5	CASSAAPGQGKGETQYF	TGTGCCAGCAGCGCCGCCCCGGGACAGGGGAAAGGAGAGACCCAGTACTTC